The rows below give T cell receptor beta chains drawn from one sample of a study of blood T cell repertoires in COVID-19. Sequencing used immunoSEQ multiplex PCR; TCRdb keeps in-frame clones, though not all of them. The sample holds about 220,000 clones, approximately 80% seen once. The sample comprised peripheral blood. These receptors originate from a human donor in a cohort sampled during active COVID-19. CDR3s include the opening cysteine and the closing phenylalanine or tryptophan. D genes are given only for firm matches. Part of the rows lack a size; the others show once, few, many or a class for expanded clones.

V gene	D gene	J gene	clone size	CDR3 DNA	CDR3 protein
TRBV6-5	.	TRBJ1-3	.	TGTGCCAGCAGTTACTCGTTCTCCCGCACCATATATTTT	CASSYSFSRTIYF
TRBV7-8	.	TRBJ2-7	once	TGTGCCAGCAGCTCCGGGATCTCCTACGAGCAGTACTTC	CASSSGISYEQYF
TRBV18	TRBD1	TRBJ1-2	.	TGTGCCAGCTCAAGTGCAGGGGGCAACTATGGCTACACCTTC	CASSSAGGNYGYTF
TRBV3-1/TRBV3-2	.	TRBJ1-6	.	TGTGCCAGCAGCCAAGGGGTGGGAGGAGCCCTCCACTTT	CASSQGVGGALHF
TRBV5-6	TRBD1	TRBJ1-5	.	TGTGCCAGCAGCTTGCTGACAGGGGGCTTTCAGCCCCAGCATTTT	CASSLLTGGFQPQHF
TRBV5-1	TRBD1	TRBJ1-2	.	TGCGCCAGCAGCTTGGGAGGACTGGACAGGGGCCATGGCTACACCTTC	CASSLGGLDRGHGYTF
TRBV5-1	.	TRBJ2-3	once	TGCGCCAGCAGCTTGGGGGGGAGGCCTAGCACAGATACGCAGTATTTT	CASSLGGRPSTDTQYF
TRBV7-2	TRBD1	TRBJ1-4	.	TGTGCCAGCAGCTCGATCAGGGGGGTGGAACTGTTTTTT	CASSSIRGVELFF
TRBV5-6	TRBD1	TRBJ2-7	few	TGTGCCAGCAGCAGTACAGGGGTCGGGGAGCAGTACTTC	CASSSTGVGEQYF
TRBV18	.	TRBJ1-1	.	TGTGCCAGCTCACCACTAGGGGTGACTGAAGCTTTCTTT	CASSPLGVTEAFF
TRBV19	TRBD1	TRBJ1-2	.	TGTGCCAGTAGTCCCGGACAGGGAAATCACTATGGCTACACCTTC	CASSPGQGNHYGYTF
TRBV2	.	TRBJ2-6	.	TGTGCCAGCAGCCAGGAGGCCTCTGGGGCCAACGTCCTGACTTTC	CASSQEASGANVLTF
TRBV7-9	TRBD1	TRBJ1-1	.	TGTGCCAGCAGCTTAATCAGGGGGATGAACACTGAAGCTTTCTTT	CASSLIRGMNTEAFF
TRBV11-3	.	TRBJ2-1	.	TGTGCCAGCAGCTTAGGTTCAGAATACAATGAGCAGTTCTTC	CASSLGSEYNEQFF
TRBV7-9	.	TRBJ1-4	.	TGTGCCAGCAGCTTAGCCGGAAGGGGTAGTGAAAAACTGTTTTTT	CASSLAGRGSEKLFF
TRBV6-1	.	TRBJ2-3	.	TGTGCCAGCAGTGAGGGGGCTAGAAATCCCACAGATACGCAGTATTTT	CASSEGARNPTDTQYF
TRBV7-3	TRBD2	TRBJ2-1	.	TGTGCCAGCAGCTTAGTGCTAGCGGGGGGACAATACAATGAGCAGTTCTTC	CASSLVLAGGQYNEQFF
TRBV15	.	TRBJ1-1	.	TGTGCCACCAGCAGAGATAGGGGCACTGAAGCTTTCTTT	CATSRDRGTEAFF
TRBV7-2	.	TRBJ1-5	.	TGTGCCAGCAGCTTAGTAGCTATAAGCAATCAGCCCCAGCATTTT	CASSLVAISNQPQHF
TRBV12-3/TRBV12-4	.	TRBJ1-2	.	TGTGCCAGCAGCTACGGACTAGGGGGCTACACCTTC	CASSYGLGGYTF
TRBV3-1/TRBV3-2	.	TRBJ2-7	.	TGTGCCAGCAGCCAATTTGGGAGAGGATTCCCCGAGCAGTACTTC	CASSQFGRGFPEQYF
TRBV9	TRBD2	TRBJ2-1	.	TGTGCCAGCAGCGTAGTGGGGCCCTTTCCTAGCGGGAGGGCCTTTAGGGATGAGCAGTTCTTC	CASSVVGPFPSGRAFRDEQFF
TRBV27	.	TRBJ2-6	few	TGTGCCAGCAGTCGGAGGGGTTCTGGGGCCAACGTCCTGACTTTC	CASSRRGSGANVLTF
TRBV6-8	TRBD2	TRBJ2-5	.	TGTGCCACCCCGGGACTAGCGGGATGCCTGACCCAGTACTTC	CATPGLAGCLTQYF
TRBV20-1	TRBD1	TRBJ2-2	.	TGCAGTGCTAGTCCCCAGACAGGGTGGGATACCGGGGAGCTGTTTTTT	CSASPQTGWDTGELFF
TRBV5-1	.	TRBJ2-1	few	TGCGCCAGCAGCTTGGCAGGCAACAATGAGCAGTTCTTC	CASSLAGNNEQFF
TRBV3-1/TRBV3-2	.	TRBJ2-1	.	TGTGCCAGCAGCCAATTTGGGTTAGGGAGGGGGTACAATGAGCAGTTCTTC	CASSQFGLGRGYNEQFF
TRBV12-5	.	TRBJ2-1	.	TGTGCTAGTGGTTCTCCCCTTCTCAGGGAGCAGTTCTTC	CASGSPLLREQFF
TRBV29-1	TRBD1	TRBJ2-7	.	TGCAGCGCTTCCATACAGGGGTCCGAGCAGTACTTC	CSASIQGSEQYF
TRBV28	TRBD2	TRBJ2-1	.	TGTGCCAGCAGGTTTGTTAGCGGGGGAAATGAGCAGTTCTTC	CASRFVSGGNEQFF
TRBV6-5	TRBD1	TRBJ1-2	few	TGTGCCAGCAGTTACTCAGGGGGCTCTGGCTACACCTTC	CASSYSGGSGYTF
TRBV6-5	.	TRBJ2-3	once	TGTGCCAGCATGGCGGTTAGCACAGATACGCAGTATTTT	CASMAVSTDTQYF
TRBV10-3	.	TRBJ1-2	few	TGTGCCTCGGCGGCCGACTCCTATGGCTACACCTTC	CASAADSYGYTF
TRBV5-6	.	TRBJ2-7	.	TGTGCCAGCAGACCCCGAGGCGGCTACGAGCAGTACTTC	CASRPRGGYEQYF
TRBV4-2	TRBD2	TRBJ2-2	.	TGTGCCAGCAGCCAAGATAGGAGACTAGCGGAGACGAACACCGGGGAGCTGTTTTTT	CASSQDRRLAETNTGELFF
TRBV6-4	.	TRBJ2-5	.	TGTGCCAGCAGCCGAGGGATGGGGGAGACCCAGTACTTC	CASSRGMGETQYF
TRBV10-2	TRBD1	TRBJ1-6	.	TGCGCCAGCTCGCGGGAGGGGGGACAGTCAATATCACCCCTCCACTTT	CASSREGGQSISPLHF
TRBV5-4	TRBD1	TRBJ2-2	many	TGTGCCAGCAGCTTGGCCAAGGACAGGGCGGGTACCGGGGAGCTGTTTTTT	CASSLAKDRAGTGELFF
TRBV19	.	TRBJ1-4	.	TGTGCCAGTAGTACCTCTTCGGGAACTAATGAAAAACTGTTTTTT	CASSTSSGTNEKLFF
TRBV20-1	.	TRBJ2-1	.	TGCAGTGCTAGGCAGTACAATGAGCAGTTCTTC	CSARQYNEQFF
TRBV19	.	TRBJ2-4	.	TGTGCCACCTCAGACAGGGCCAAAAACATTCAGTACTTC	CATSDRAKNIQYF
TRBV19	TRBD1	TRBJ1-5	.	TGTGCCAGTAGTATAGATCAGGGGGGTGGACCCCAGCATTTT	CASSIDQGGGPQHF
TRBV9	TRBD2	TRBJ2-3	.	TGTGCCAGCAGCGTGAGCGGGAGGGCTCCCACAGATACGCAGTATTTT	CASSVSGRAPTDTQYF
TRBV3-1/TRBV3-2	TRBD1	TRBJ1-2	.	TGTGCCAGCAGTGTCAGGGGGCATACCTCCTTC	CASSVRGHTSF
TRBV27	TRBD2	TRBJ2-7	.	TGTGCCAGCAGTTCCTCCTTGGGGACTAGCGTCTACGAGCAGTACTTC	CASSSSLGTSVYEQYF
TRBV28	.	TRBJ1-3	once	TGTGCCAGCAGCAAACAGGCTCAAGGTGGAAACACCATATATTTT	CASSKQAQGGNTIYF
TRBV7-9	.	TRBJ1-3	.	TGTGCCAGCAGCTCCATCATGGGGGCAGACCCCTTCTCTGGAAACACCATATATTTT	CASSSIMGADPFSGNTIYF
TRBV11-2	.	TRBJ1-2	.	TGTGCCAGCAGCTTAGGGCCTCGGAGTGGCTACACCTTC	CASSLGPRSGYTF
TRBV28	.	TRBJ1-4	.	TGTGCCAGCAGTTTAGCCAGGTCAACTAATGAAAAACTGTTTTTT	CASSLARSTNEKLFF
TRBV4-3	.	TRBJ1-1	.	TGCGCCAGCTCCCGGGAACGGGACACTGAAGCTTTCTTT	CASSRERDTEAFF
TRBV21-1	.	TRBJ1-3	many	TGTGCCAGCAGCAATAAGGGGACAGGGAATGGAAACACCATATATTTT	CASSNKGTGNGNTIYF
TRBV10-3	TRBD1	TRBJ1-5	.	TGTGCCATCAGTGAGTCGGGACAGTCTAGAGATCAGCCCCAGCATTTT	CAISESGQSRDQPQHF
TRBV27	TRBD1	TRBJ2-7	.	TGTGCCAGCAGCAGGACAGGGGACGAGCAGTACTTC	CASSRTGDEQYF
TRBV4-1	.	TRBJ1-1	.	TGCGCCAGCAGCCACCTCATAAAGACAGCCTTTTTGGGGACTTTCTTT	CASSHLIKTAFLGTFF
TRBV19	TRBD1	TRBJ2-7	few	TGTGCCAGTAGTATGGGACAGGGCCTCTACGAGCAGTACTTC	CASSMGQGLYEQYF
TRBV19	TRBD1	TRBJ1-1	once	TGTGTCAGTAATCACAGGGGTCGGAACACTGAAGCTTTCTTT	CVSNHRGRNTEAFF
TRBV27	.	TRBJ2-7	.	TGTGCCACCACCCTTGGGGGGGGCAGCCTCTACGAGCAGTACTTC	CATTLGGGSLYEQYF
TRBV19	TRBD1	TRBJ2-1	.	TGTGCCAGTAGTACCCGACTTTTGGACAGGGATTTGTATGAGCAGTTCTTC	CASSTRLLDRDLYEQFF
TRBV6-5	.	TRBJ1-2	.	TGTGCCAGCAGTTCCCCGGGACACAGGACCTATGGCTACACCTTC	CASSSPGHRTYGYTF